Sequencing of this T cell receptor (beta chain) was carried out in a study of T cells in Graves' hyperthyroidism and ophthalmopathy. Study-level results: Stable hyperthyroidism was separated from ophthalmopathy by a model based on 13 V-J features.

V was trimmed by 5 bases and J by 3 bases, leaving 8 bases between them. Germline V CDR1 and CDR2: SGHNT, YENEEA. The CDR3 is made up of 13 amino acids. This clonotype was detected ten times or more. The antigen remains unidentified. The CDR3 regions of TCR beta were amplified from RNA transcripts. The HTBI primer set was used in a first-round RT-PCR of the TCR CDR3. TCRdb re-called the multiplex PCR reads with MiXCR, one entry per CDR3 protein. The sample shows some 760,000 distinct CDR3 sequences, around 15% of them seen only once. Newly diagnosed hyperthyroidism, duration under 2 months, in patients aged 18 to 65.

Sequenced: blood. The clonotype was recovered from a young woman with Graves' hyperthyroidism. The V and J genes are TRBV11-3 and TRBJ2-1; maybe TRBD2 (5 bases). The CDR3 spells CASSPRDYNEQFF. CDR3 DNA sequence: TGTGCCAGCAGCCCCCGGGACTACAATGAGCAGTTCTTC.